The clone carrying this T cell receptor beta chain was detected a few times. Antigen specificity is unknown. These data are taken from a study of T cell responses to AZD1222 COVID-19 vaccine. The study's findings and limits: Possibly, clonal diversity was underestimated; donors were largely white British and included more females.

The CDR3 is made up of 13 amino acids. The ends lost 7 bases at V and 5 bases at J; junction bases unmatched: 7. Germline V gene data show CDR1 as GTSNPN and CDR2 as SVGIG (reference sequence). Assay used: immunoSEQ multiplex PCR; TCRdb lists only in-frame clones, some missing. The table has some 150,000 clones, roughly four fifths seen once; the top ten hold 4.1%. The source was peripheral blood, collected on day 0 of MenACWY control vaccination. The sequence was collected from an adult in good health. The chain employs TRBV30 and TRBJ1-1; 10 bases fit TRBD1. CDR3 sequence (DNA): TGTGCCTATGGGACAGGGGTGCGGACTGAAGCTTTCTTT. Translated, it gives CAYGTGVRTEAFF.